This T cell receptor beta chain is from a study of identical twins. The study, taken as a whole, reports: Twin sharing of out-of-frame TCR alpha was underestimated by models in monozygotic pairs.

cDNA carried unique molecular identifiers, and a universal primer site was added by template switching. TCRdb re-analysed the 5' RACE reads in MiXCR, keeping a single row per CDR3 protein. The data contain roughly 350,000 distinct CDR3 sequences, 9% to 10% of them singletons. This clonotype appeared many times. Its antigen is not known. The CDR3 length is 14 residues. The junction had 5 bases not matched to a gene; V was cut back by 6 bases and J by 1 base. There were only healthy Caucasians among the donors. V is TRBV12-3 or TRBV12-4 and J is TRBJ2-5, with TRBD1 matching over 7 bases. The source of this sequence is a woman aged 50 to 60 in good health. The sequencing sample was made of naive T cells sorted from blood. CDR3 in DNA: TGTGCCAGCAGCCGGGACAGCCTCCAAGAGACCCAGTACTTC. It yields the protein CASSRDSLQETQYF.